This is a list of T cell receptor beta chains from one sample in a study of shared T cell receptors in the human thymus. Here immunoSEQ multiplex PCR was the method, and the copy in TCRdb shows in-frame clones only, minus some. The repertoire holds 72,000 or so clones, with 90% to 95% as singletons. The sequenced sample was thymocytes. These receptors all come from a human donor. CDR3s include the opening cysteine and the closing phenylalanine or tryptophan. D genes are given only for firm matches. Size is omitted from some rows. Given values are once, few, many or a class for expanded clones.

NA	NA	TRBV15	TRBJ1-2	TGTGCCACCAGCCACCACACCCGACGAGGGAACTATGGCTACACCTTC	CATSHHTRRGNYGYTF
NA	NA	TRBV27	TRBJ1-3	TGTGCCAGCAGTTTATCGCTTGGCTACTCTGGAAACACCATATATTTT	CASSLSLGYSGNTIYF
NA	NA	TRBV5-1	TRBJ2-3	TGCGCCAGCAGCAGTACCGGGACACCCGACTTCCCAACTAGCACAGATACGCAGTATTTT	CASSSTGTPDFPTSTDTQYF
NA	once	TRBV5-1	TRBJ2-5	TGCGCCAGCAGCTTGGCCGGGACATGGCAAGAGACCCAGTACTTC	CASSLAGTWQETQYF
TRBD2	once	TRBV7-8	TRBJ2-7	TGTGCCAGCAGCCTTGCAAAGAGCGGGGGGATTCTCTACGAGCAGTACTTC	CASSLAKSGGILYEQYF
NA	NA	TRBV4-3	TRBJ2-7	TGCGCCAGCAGCCCTATTGGGGGTAACTACGAGCAGTACTTC	CASSPIGGNYEQYF
TRBD2	NA	TRBV27	TRBJ2-7	TGTGCCAGCAGTCCTGATACAGCGGGGGACTCCTACGAGCAGTACTTC	CASSPDTAGDSYEQYF
TRBD1	NA	TRBV27	TRBJ2-1	TGTGCCAGCAGCACCTCCGGGACAGGGGACTACAATGAGCAGTTCTTC	CASSTSGTGDYNEQFF
TRBD2	NA	TRBV15	TRBJ2-1	TGTGCCACCAGCACTCCCAAGGGACTTAGAGCTGACAGGGCGGGGGGGCCCCACAATGAGCAGTTCTTC	CATSTPKGLRADRAGGPHNEQFF
NA	NA	TRBV7-3	TRBJ2-5	TGTGCCAGCAGCCCAAGGGGGGCAGACCTCCAACAAGAGACCCAGTACTTC	CASSPRGADLQQETQYF
TRBD1	NA	TRBV6-4	TRBJ2-5	TGTGCCAGGCGGACAGGGGTGGGGGAGACCCAGTACTTC	CARRTGVGETQYF